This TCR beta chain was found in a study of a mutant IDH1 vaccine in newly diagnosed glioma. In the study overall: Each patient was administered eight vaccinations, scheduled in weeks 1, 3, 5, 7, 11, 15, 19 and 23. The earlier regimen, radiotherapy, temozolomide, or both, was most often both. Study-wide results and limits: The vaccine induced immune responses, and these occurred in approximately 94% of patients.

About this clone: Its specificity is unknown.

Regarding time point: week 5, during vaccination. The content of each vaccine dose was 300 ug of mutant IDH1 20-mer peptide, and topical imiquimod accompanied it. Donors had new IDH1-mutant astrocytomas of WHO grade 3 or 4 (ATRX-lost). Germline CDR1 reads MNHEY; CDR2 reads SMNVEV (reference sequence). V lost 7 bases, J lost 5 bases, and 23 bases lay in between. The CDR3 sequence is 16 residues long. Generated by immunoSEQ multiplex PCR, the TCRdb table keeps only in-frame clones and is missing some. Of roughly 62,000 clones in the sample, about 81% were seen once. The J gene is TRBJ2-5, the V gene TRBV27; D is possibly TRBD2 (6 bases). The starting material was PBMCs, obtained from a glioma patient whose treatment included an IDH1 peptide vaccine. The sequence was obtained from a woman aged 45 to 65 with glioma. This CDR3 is CASTSLGSGGAETQYF. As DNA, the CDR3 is TGTGCCAGCACCTCTCTGGGGTCCGGAGGGGCGGAGACCCAGTACTTC.